This TCR beta chain is drawn from a study of beta chain features in type 1 diabetes. In the study overall: Sorted cells numbering approximately 110,000,000 were examined across all samples.

cDNA synthesis used the whole RNA isolate, giving expressed TCRB sequences. Naive, central memory and regulatory T cell samples averaged around 3.5 million immunoSEQ reads each. Clones were read by immunoSEQ multiplex PCR, and TCRdb kept only the in-frame ones, dropping some. The sample consists of roughly 700,000 clones, 10% to 15% of them appearing once. Study results and limitations: When Type 1 diabetes patients were examined, their TCRB CDR3s proved moderately but significantly shorter in all four CD4+ subsets. Shorter templates might be favored by PCR, and equally so in patients and in controls. Junctions at VDJ sites from type 1 diabetes patients had fewer insertions and more deletions.

Worth noting for this clone: What it recognizes is unknown.

V gave up 7 bases and J gave up 0 bases, with 15 bases separating them. CDR1 and CDR2 (germline): SEHNR, FQNEAQ (reference sequence). The CDR3 has 15 residues. Sequencing was done on a sample of naive CD4+ T cells from blood. The receptor was derived from a man aged 18 to 35 with type 1 diabetes. The chain employs TRBV7-9 and TRBJ1-1; D gene unclear. The CDR3 DNA reads as TGTGCCAGCACCCTCGATCAGCCCATGAACACTGAAGCTTTCTTT. Its translation: CASTLDQPMNTEAFF.